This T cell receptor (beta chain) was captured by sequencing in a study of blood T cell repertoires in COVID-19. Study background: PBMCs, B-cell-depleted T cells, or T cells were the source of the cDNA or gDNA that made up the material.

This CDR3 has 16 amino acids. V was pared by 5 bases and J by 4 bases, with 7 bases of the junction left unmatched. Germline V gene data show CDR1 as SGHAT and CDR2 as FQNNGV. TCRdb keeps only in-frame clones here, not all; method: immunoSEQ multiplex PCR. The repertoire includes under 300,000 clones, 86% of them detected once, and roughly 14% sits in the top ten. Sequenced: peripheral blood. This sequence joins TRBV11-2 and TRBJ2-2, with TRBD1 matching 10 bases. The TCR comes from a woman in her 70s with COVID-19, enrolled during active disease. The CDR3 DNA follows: TGTGCCAGCAGCATAGGACAGGGGGTCAGCACCGGGGAGCTGTTTTTT. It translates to CASSIGQGVSTGELFF.